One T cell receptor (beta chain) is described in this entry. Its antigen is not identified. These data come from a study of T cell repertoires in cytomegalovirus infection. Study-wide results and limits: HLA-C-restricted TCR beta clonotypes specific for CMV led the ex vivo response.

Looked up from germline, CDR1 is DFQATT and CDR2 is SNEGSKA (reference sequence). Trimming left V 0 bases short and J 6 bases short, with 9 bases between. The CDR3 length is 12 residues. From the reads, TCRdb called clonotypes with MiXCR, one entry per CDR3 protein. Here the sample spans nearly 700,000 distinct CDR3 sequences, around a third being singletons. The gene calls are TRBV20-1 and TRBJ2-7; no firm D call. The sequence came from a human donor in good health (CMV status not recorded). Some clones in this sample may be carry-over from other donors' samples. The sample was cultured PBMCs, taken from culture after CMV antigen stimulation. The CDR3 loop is CSAREDWGEQYF. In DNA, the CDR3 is TGCAGTGCTAGAGAAGATTGGGGCGAGCAGTACTTC.